In its sample, the clone carrying this T cell receptor (beta chain) is medium-sized. Its antigen remains unknown. The data were obtained in a study of early T cells in non-severe SARS-CoV-2 infection. Background on the study: Sequencing of bulk RNA from unsorted whole blood was done, without chain pairing.

Each single cDNA molecule received a unique molecular identifier. TCRdb ran MiXCR on the 5' RACE reads and lists one entry per CDR3 protein. The sample lists 110,000 or so distinct CDR3 sequences, around 10% seen once, with around 3.2% in the top ten. Overall study findings and caveats: VDJdb matching skewed toward anti-spike CD8 responses, missing private and CD4 specificities.

CDR3 size: 15 residues. CDR1 is SNHLY, CDR2 FYNNEI, per germline. Trimming cost V 1 base and J 8 bases, with 16 bases left between them. J is TRBJ2-3 and V is TRBV2, with a weak D call TRBD2 (5 bases). Source material: whole blood. This sequence originates from an adult who was a healthcare worker with PCR-confirmed SARS-CoV-2 infection or an uninfected control (not recorded which). CDR3 in amino acids: CASSEGSVLPGTQYF. The CDR3 nucleotides are TGTGCCAGCAGTGAAGGTAGCGTGCTACCGGGTACGCAGTATTTT.